The T cell receptor beta chain described here comes from a study of graft-versus-host responses after intestinal transplantation. Study as a whole: Grafts that recipients had were multivisceral, liver-intestinal, or isolated intestinal transplants. All recipients were given anti-thymocyte globulin induction, and tacrolimus and steroids were then administered for about three years. Study-wide points: Some GvH clones were seen earlier in gut or blood, suggesting intestinal origin.

With regard to this clone: Its antigen is unidentified.

The protocol was immunoSEQ multiplex PCR, while the TCRdb copy is restricted to in-frame clones and leaves out a portion. The sample lists 55,000 to 70,000 clones; under 95% were seen once. Per germline, CDR1 MNHEY and CDR2 SVGAGI. CDR3 size: 14 residues. V shed 2 bases, J shed 4 bases, and the junction held 3 bases outside the gene matches. The specimen was PBMCs, collected roughly 120 days after intestinal transplantation. V and J are TRBV6-5 and TRBJ1-1, with TRBD1 identical over 8 bases. The sequence was obtained from a human patient who received an intestinal transplant, so some T cells may come from the graft donor. The CDR3 spells CASSYPGGSTEAFF. The CDR3 DNA reads as TGTGCCAGCAGTTACCCAGGGGGCAGCACTGAAGCTTTCTTT.